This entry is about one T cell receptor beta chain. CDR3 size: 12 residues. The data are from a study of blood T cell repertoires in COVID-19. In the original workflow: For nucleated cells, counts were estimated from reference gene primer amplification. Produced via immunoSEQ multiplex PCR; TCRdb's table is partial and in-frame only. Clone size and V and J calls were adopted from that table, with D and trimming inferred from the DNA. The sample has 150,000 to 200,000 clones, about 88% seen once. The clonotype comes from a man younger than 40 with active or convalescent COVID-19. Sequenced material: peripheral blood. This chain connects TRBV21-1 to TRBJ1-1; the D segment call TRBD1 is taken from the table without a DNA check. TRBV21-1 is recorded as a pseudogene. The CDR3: CASSTDRAGAFF. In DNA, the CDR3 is TGTGCCAGCAGTACTGACAGGGCTGGAGCTTTCTTT.